This T cell receptor (beta chain) is from a study of shared clonotypes between healthy human individuals. Overall study context: For every donor, three CD4 naive, three CD4 memory, two CD8 naive and one CD8 memory plates were used. Study findings and constraints: Tissues were not sampled, only blood, and their repertoires likely differ. At large depth, rarefaction still showed sorted-subset sequencing to be incomplete.

The CDR3 consists of 15 residues. Unmatched junction bases numbered 5, after V lost 4 bases and J lost 7 bases. Per germline, CDR1 MRHNA and CDR2 SNTAGT. With respect to this clone: Its target is unknown.

The table came from immunoSEQ multiplex PCR; TCRdb's copy has only in-frame clones and leaves some out. Counted here are approximately 1,500,000 clones, roughly 96% occurring once; the ten biggest clones make up more than 0.9%. The receptor's source is a man younger than 45 in good health. Sequencing input: naive CD4+ T cells sorted from blood. Indicated subset: CD45RA+ positively selected. This chain connects TRBV6-4 to TRBJ2-2; TRBD2 matches 11 bases. The DNA of the CDR3 is TGTGCCAGCAGTGTAGCGGGAGGGCCGAGCGGGGAGCTGTTTTTT. Translation gives CASSVAGGPSGELFF.